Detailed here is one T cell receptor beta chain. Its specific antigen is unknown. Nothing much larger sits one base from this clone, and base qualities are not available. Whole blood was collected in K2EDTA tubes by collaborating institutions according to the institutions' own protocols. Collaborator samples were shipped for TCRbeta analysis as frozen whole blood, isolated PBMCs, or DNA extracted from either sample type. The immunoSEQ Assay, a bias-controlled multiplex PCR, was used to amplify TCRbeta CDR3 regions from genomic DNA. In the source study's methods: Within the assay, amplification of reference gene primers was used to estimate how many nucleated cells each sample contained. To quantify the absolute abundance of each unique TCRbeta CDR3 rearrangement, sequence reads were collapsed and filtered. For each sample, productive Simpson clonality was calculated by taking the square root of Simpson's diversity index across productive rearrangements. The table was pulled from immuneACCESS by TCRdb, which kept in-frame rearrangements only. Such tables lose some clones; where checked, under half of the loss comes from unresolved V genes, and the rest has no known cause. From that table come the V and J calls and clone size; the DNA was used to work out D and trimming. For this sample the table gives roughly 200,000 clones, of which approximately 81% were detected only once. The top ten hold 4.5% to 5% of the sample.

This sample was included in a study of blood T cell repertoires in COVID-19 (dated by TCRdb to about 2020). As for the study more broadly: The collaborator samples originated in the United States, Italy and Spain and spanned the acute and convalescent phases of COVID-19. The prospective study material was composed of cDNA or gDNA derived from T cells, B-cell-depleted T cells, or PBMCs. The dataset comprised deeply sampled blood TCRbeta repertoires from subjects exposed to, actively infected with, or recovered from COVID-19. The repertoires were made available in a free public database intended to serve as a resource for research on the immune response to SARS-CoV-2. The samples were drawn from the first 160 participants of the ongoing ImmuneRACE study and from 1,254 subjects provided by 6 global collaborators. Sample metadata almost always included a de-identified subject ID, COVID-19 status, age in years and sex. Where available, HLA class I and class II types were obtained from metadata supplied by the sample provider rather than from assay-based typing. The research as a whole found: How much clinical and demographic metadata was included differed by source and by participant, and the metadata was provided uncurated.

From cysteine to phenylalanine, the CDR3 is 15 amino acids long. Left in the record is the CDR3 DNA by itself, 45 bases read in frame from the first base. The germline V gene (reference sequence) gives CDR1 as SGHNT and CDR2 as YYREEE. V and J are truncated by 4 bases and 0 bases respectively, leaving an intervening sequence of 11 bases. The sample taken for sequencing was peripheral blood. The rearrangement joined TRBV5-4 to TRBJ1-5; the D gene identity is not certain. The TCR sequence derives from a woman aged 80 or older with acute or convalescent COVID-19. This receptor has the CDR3 CASSTDTYSNQPQHF. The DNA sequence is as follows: TGTGCCAGCAGCACCGACACCTATAGCAATCAGCCCCAGCATTTT.